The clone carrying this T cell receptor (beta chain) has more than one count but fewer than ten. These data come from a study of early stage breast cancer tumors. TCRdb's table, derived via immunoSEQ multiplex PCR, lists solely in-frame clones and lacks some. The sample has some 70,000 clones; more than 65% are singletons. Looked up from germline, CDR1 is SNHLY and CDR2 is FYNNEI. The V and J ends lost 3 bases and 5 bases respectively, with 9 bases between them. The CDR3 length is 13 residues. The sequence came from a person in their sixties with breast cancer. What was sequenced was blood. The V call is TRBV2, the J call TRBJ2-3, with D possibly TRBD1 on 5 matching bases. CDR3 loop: CASSDQGQDTQYF. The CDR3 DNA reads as TGTGCCAGCAGTGATCAGGGCCAAGATACGCAGTATTTT.